Listed below are T cell receptor beta chains from one sample, sequenced in a study of T-cell reconstitution after alpha-beta-depleted transplantation in children. Each CDR3 protein gets one entry after TCRdb re-called the PCR reads with MiXCR. Of around 420,000 distinct CDR3 sequences listed, around 15% are singletons. The starting material was PBMCs, mostly from graft donor cells, obtained 360 days after TCRalphabeta/CD19-depleted stem cell transplant. The receptors come from a boy under two years old who had a stem cell transplant for Wiskott-Aldrich syndrome, so the T cells may come from the graft donor. Each CDR3 is given with its conserved first and last residue. A D gene is named only where the DNA matches it firmly. Some rows mark clone size as missing; the rest say once, few, many or name a class of expanded clone.

J	V	size	D	CDR3	DNA
TRBJ2-1	TRBV30	-	-	CAWSRDRRANEQFF	TGTGCCTGGAGTCGTGACAGAAGGGCAAATGAGCAGTTCTTC
TRBJ2-5	TRBV6-5	-	-	CANSSSGHGETQYF	TGTGCCAACAGTTCGTCGGGACATGGGGAGACCCAGTACTTC
TRBJ2-3	TRBV27	-	-	CASSFGVTQYF	TGTGCCAGCAGTTTCGGCGTTACGCAGTATTTT
TRBJ1-1	TRBV2	-	-	CASRRVTSGAFF	TGTGCCAGCAGGCGGGTTACTAGTGGAGCTTTCTTT
TRBJ2-4	TRBV4-3	-	-	CASSQGRAKNIQYF	TGCGCCAGCAGCCAGGGTCGAGCCAAAAACATTCAGTACTTC
TRBJ1-5	TRBV20-1	-	-	CSARELNNQPQHF	TGCAGTGCTAGAGAACTAAACAATCAGCCCCAGCATTTT
TRBJ2-2	TRBV6-1	few	TRBD2	CASSWSETSPNTGELFF	TGTGCCAGCAGCTGGAGCGAGACTAGCCCTAACACCGGGGAGCTGTTTTTT
TRBJ2-5	TRBV20-1	-	TRBD2	CSARDRGGRETQYF	TGCAGTGCTAGAGATCGCGGGGGACGAGAGACCCAGTACTTC
TRBJ2-7	TRBV5-1	few	-	CASKNPIDYEQYF	TGCGCCAGCAAAAACCCGATAGACTACGAGCAGTACTTC
TRBJ2-3	TRBV4-1	many	TRBD1	CASSQDRGYEDTQYF	TGCGCCAGCAGCCAAGACAGGGGGTACGAAGATACGCAGTATTTT
TRBJ2-7	TRBV7-2	few	TRBD2	CASSLSGRGIYEQYF	TGTGCCAGCAGCCTTAGCGGGAGAGGCATCTACGAGCAGTACTTC
TRBJ2-1	TRBV29-1	-	TRBD2	CSVEGRLAGGSKPAYNEQFF	TGCAGCGTCGAAGGCCGACTAGCGGGGGGGTCGAAGCCTGCCTACAATGAGCAGTTCTTC
TRBJ2-1	TRBV7-9	few	-	CASSRTVGSVNEQFF	TGTGCCAGCAGCCGAACGGTGGGGAGTGTTAATGAGCAGTTCTTC
TRBJ1-1	TRBV20-1	-	TRBD1	CSASLQGANTEAFF	TGCAGTGCTAGCCTACAGGGGGCGAACACTGAAGCTTTCTTT
TRBJ2-5	TRBV3-1	-	-	CASRPSGTEGETQYF	TGTGCCAGCAGACCTAGTGGGACGGAGGGGGAGACCCAGTACTTC
TRBJ2-5	TRBV20-1	-	TRBD2	CSAARGGIETQYF	TGCAGTGCCGCTCGGGGGGGCATTGAGACCCAGTACTTC
TRBJ2-5	TRBV5-1	-	TRBD1	CASSIGQAQETQYF	TGCGCCAGCAGCATTGGACAGGCTCAAGAGACCCAGTACTTC
TRBJ2-2	TRBV28	-	-	CASKLRLTNTGELFF	TGTGCCAGCAAGCTCAGACTAACGAACACCGGGGAGCTGTTTTTT
TRBJ2-1	TRBV10-1	-	TRBD2	CASSELVSGGARHNEQFF	TGCGCCAGCAGTGAGCTGGTTAGCGGGGGGGCTAGACACAATGAGCAGTTCTTC
TRBJ2-3	TRBV11-2	-	TRBD2	CASSLEGTSGSTDTQYF	TGTGCCAGCAGCTTAGAGGGGACTAGCGGAAGCACAGATACGCAGTATTTT
TRBJ2-7	TRBV5-1	-	TRBD1	CASSLRQGGNYEQYF	TGCGCCAGCAGCTTGCGACAGGGGGGTAACTACGAGCAGTACTTC
TRBJ2-7	TRBV12-3/TRBV12-4	many	TRBD2	CASSPRTSGRVQYF	TGTGCCAGCAGTCCCCGGACTAGCGGGAGGGTGCAGTACTTC